Here is one T cell receptor beta chain with its context. Its matching antigen is unknown. TCRdb's table, derived via immunoSEQ multiplex PCR, lists solely in-frame clones and lacks some. The repertoire consists of approximately 49,000 clones, with around 80% occurring once and the leading ten covering roughly 22%. The CDR3 is 13 residues long. The germline CDR1 and CDR2 sequences are SNHLY and FYNNEI. J was trimmed by 8 bases and V by 10 bases; bases with no gene match: 12. This sample was taken from a study of T cell responses to AZD1222 COVID-19 vaccine. Findings and caveats of the study: Seropositive status at baseline applied to only six AZD1222 recipients. Donors were largely white British and mainly female; clonal diversity was possibly underestimated. Researchers report vaccine-associated CD4 TCRs spanning spike, with dominance at 160-218 and 743-854.

The receptor was isolated from an adult in good health. The chain is built from TRBV2 and TRBJ1-2, with 8 bases identical to TRBD1. This material consisted of peripheral blood, taken on day 0 of MenACWY control vaccination. CDR3 bases: TGTGCCATGCGGGGGACAGGCTCAGGGGGCTACACCTTC. Translated, it gives CAMRGTGSGGYTF.